Each of the 8 T cell receptor beta chains below was sequenced from the same sample in a study of Ad26.COV2.S vaccination and SARS-CoV-2 variants. Sequencing was performed with immunoSEQ multiplex PCR; in TCRdb, only in-frame clones are kept and a portion is missing. Seen here are 300,000 to 350,000 clones, just under 85% observed once, and the top ten hold 2% to 2.5%. Treatment specified: 15 to 20 received Ad26.COV2.S at low or high dose, single or two shots; about 5 received placebo; per-sample allocation not given. All samples were drawn on day 63, counting from the first vaccine or placebo injection. Sequences were derived from peripheral blood, sampled in a trial of Ad26.COV2.S vaccine versus placebo. The receptors were sampled from a person between 18 and 65 years old who received the Ad26.COV2.S COVID-19 vaccine or a placebo.

The chain carries TRBV5-1 and TRBJ1-1; possible D gene TRBD1, 6 bases. Trimming removed 0 bases from V and 10 bases from J, with 19 bases in between. The CDR3 is 15 residues long. The V gene's germline CDR1 is SGHRS and CDR2 YFSETQ. The CDR3 region has the DNA TGCGCCAGCAGCTTGGCCGGTGCGGGGGGCGCGGGAGCTTTCTTT. This encodes CASSLAGAGGAGAFF. The full variable domain, rest sourced from reference TRBV5-1 and TRBJ1-1, is KAGVTQTPRYLIKTRGQQVTLSCSPISGHRSVSWYQQTPGQGLQFLFEYFSETQRNKGNFPGRFSGRQFSNSRSEMNVSTLELGDSALYLCASSLAGAGGAGAFFGQGTRLTVV.

In this sample, this clone turned up once. The J gene is TRBJ1-4, the V gene TRBV6-4, with TRBD1 identical over 8 bases. The germline CDR1 and CDR2 sequences are MRHNA and SNTAGT. The ends lost 2 bases at V and 8 bases at J; junction bases unmatched: 13. The CDR3 extends over 17 amino acids. The CDR3 nucleotides are TGTGCCAGCAGTGACAAGCAGGGGGCTCGCACGGGCGAAAAACTGTTTTTT. Its translation is CASSDKQGARTGEKLFF.

V gene TRBV7-2 combines with J gene TRBJ2-3; 11 bases are a match to TRBD1. Germline CDR1 is SGHTA and CDR2 is FQGNSA. The V and J ends lost 5 bases and 4 bases, in that order; junction bases with no gene match: 5. The CDR3 loop spans 15 amino acids. The CDR3 DNA sequence: TGTGCCAGCAGCCCCTGGACAGGGGGCTCAGATACGCAGTATTTT. As protein: CASSPWTGGSDTQYF.

This clone was seen just once. This chain's CDR3 is CASSISHIAGGEAFF. Written as DNA, the CDR3 is TGTGCCAGTAGTATATCCCACATAGCGGGCGGTGAAGCTTTCTTT. The chain links TRBV19 to TRBJ1-1, with D unclear. V was shortened by 2 bases and J by 7 bases, with 17 bases between the two germline ends. The CDR3 spans 15 residues. CDR1 is LNHDA, CDR2 SQIVND, per germline (reference sequence).

This clone was observed a handful of times. The genes are TRBV7-9 and TRBJ1-6; a weak D match, TRBD1 (5 bases). Trimming removed 5 bases at V and 10 bases at J, with 12 bases between. CDR1 and CDR2 (germline): SEHNR, FQNEAQ (reference sequence). This CDR3 has 13 residues. The CDR3 DNA sequence: TGTGCCAGCAGCCCCCCGGGGCGCTCACCCCTCCACTTT. It codes for CASSPPGRSPLHF. The complete variable domain, with remaining parts taken from reference TRBV7-9 and TRBJ1-6, reads DTGVSQNPRHKITKRGQNVTFRCDPISEHNRLYWYRQTLGQGPEFLTYFQNEAQLEKSRLLSDRFSAERPKGSFSTLEIQRTEQGDSAMYLCASSPPGRSPLHFGNGTRLTVT.

This chain links TRBV6-7 with TRBJ1-6; tentatively, D is TRBD1 (5 bases). TRBV6-7 is flagged as an ORF with uncertain function. V was pared by 7 bases and J by 0 bases, with 25 bases between. The CDR3 totals 20 residues. The CDR3 DNA sequence: TGTGCCAGCACCTCACGCGGGGCAAAATTATACTGCTCCTATAATTCACCCCTCCACTTT. The encoded protein is CASTSRGAKLYCSYNSPLHF.

The chain couples TRBV6-5 to TRBJ1-6; no clear D gene. Germline CDR1 MNHEY, CDR2 SVGAGI. V shed 5 bases and J shed 7 bases, with 12 bases lying between them. The CDR3 spans 14 residues. The CDR3 spells CASSTGHQNSPLHF. The CDR3 DNA is TGTGCCAGCAGTACCGGCCATCAAAATTCACCCCTCCACTTT.

The sample holds a few counts of this clone. At the DNA level, this CDR3 is encoded by other sequences in the same sample as well. The chain joins TRBV10-2 to TRBJ1-1; 10 bases are a match to TRBD1. The CDR3 is 15 amino acids. The J segment lost 1 base and the V segment lost 3 bases, leaving 2 bases of the junction unmatched. Per the germline V gene, CDR1 is WSHSY and CDR2 is SAAADI. Here the CDR3 DNA reads TGCGCCAGCAGTGAAAGGACAGGGGGGAACACTGAAGCTTTCTTT. Its protein is CASSERTGGNTEAFF.